A few counts support the clone carrying this TCR beta chain. Its specificity is not known. The data were obtained in a study of T-cell memory formation after mild COVID-19. Study at large: Among the donors, TCR clusters were largely specific to each donor.

Study-wide points: Later expanders leaned toward CD4+, whereas clones contracting from day 15 to 85 were balanced CD4/CD8.

CDR1 is MNHEY, CDR2 SVGAGI, per germline. This CDR3 is 14 amino acids long. Trimming shortened V by 5 bases and J by 8 bases, and 19 bases separated the two germline ends. Libraries for TCRalpha and TCRbeta carried sample barcodes and unique molecular identifiers via 5'RACE. In TCRdb, the 5' RACE reads were re-called with MiXCR into one record per CDR3 protein. The sample consists of over 500,000 distinct CDR3 sequences, around 15% of them appearing once. The sequenced material came from PBMCs or a T cell subset sorted from them (not recorded which). The source is an adult woman who had mild COVID-19 (a few samples of this study predate the infection). Cell type and time point are not known. The genes are TRBV6-5 and TRBJ2-7; D tentatively fits TRBD1 or TRBD2 (7 bases each). CDR3 DNA: TGTGCCAGCAGTCAGTCGACAGGGAGGGAAAAGCAGTACTTC. Its protein is CASSQSTGREKQYF.